This TCR beta chain was recovered during a study of beta chain features in type 1 diabetes. This clone was observed a few times. The antigen remains undetermined. Study-level points and caveats: Among all four CD4+ subsets, Type 1 diabetes patients had TCRB CDR3s that were moderately but significantly shorter. The naive, central memory and Treg TCRB repertoires looked more alike in patients than they did in healthy donors.

The isolated RNA, all of it, was reverse transcribed, so expressed TCRB transcripts were what got sequenced. Measured with immunoSEQ multiplex PCR; TCRdb has only the in-frame clones, and not every one. The data show around 150,000 clones, approximately 9% seen once. The sequenced sample consisted of central memory CD4+ T cells from blood. The receptor was derived from a woman under 30 with type 1 diabetes.

The chain's CDR3 is CASSDGQPNTEAFF. For the CDR3, the DNA is TGCGCCAGCAGCGACGGACAGCCCAACACTGAAGCTTTCTTT. V and J are TRBV5-1 and TRBJ1-1, with a possible D match to TRBD1 (6 bases). Trimming took 4 bases from V and 2 from J, leaving 12 bases between them. Germline V lookup: CDR1 SGHRS, CDR2 YFSETQ. CDR3 length: 14 residues.